This TCR beta chain was captured in a study of shared clonotypes between healthy human individuals. The protocol was immunoSEQ multiplex PCR, while the TCRdb copy is restricted to in-frame clones and leaves out a portion. The sample includes approximately 2,000,000 clones, 85% to 95% of them seen just once. Trimming removed 1 base at V and 3 bases at J, with 4 bases between. Germline V gene lookup returns CDR1 LNHDA and CDR2 SQIVND (reference sequence). CDR3 length: 13 residues. The sample consisted of naive CD4+ T cells from PBMCs. Subset of the sample: CD45RA+ positively selected. This rearrangement joins TRBV19 to TRBJ1-5; no reliable D call. The clonotype originates from a man younger than 35 in good health. Some clones in this sample may be carry-over from other donors' samples. In nucleotides, the CDR3 is TGTGCCAGTAGTATAGGGGCCAATCAGCCCCAGCATTTT. Amino acid sequence: CASSIGANQPQHF.